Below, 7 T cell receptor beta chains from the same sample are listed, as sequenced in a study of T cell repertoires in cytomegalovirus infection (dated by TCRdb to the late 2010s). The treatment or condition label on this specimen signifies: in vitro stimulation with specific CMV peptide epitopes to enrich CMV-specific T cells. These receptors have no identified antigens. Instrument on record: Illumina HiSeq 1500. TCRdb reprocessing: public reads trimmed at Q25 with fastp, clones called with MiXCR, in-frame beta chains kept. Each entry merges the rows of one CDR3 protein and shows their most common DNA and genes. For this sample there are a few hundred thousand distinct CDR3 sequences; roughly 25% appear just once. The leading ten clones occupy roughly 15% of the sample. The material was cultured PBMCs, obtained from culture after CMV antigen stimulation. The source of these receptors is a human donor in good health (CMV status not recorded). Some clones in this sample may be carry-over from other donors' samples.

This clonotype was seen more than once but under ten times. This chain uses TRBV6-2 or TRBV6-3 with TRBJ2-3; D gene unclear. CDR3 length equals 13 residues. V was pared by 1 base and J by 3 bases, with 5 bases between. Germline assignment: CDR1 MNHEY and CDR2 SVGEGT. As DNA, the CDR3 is TGTGCCAGCAGTTACTTGCTTACAGATACGCAGTATTTT. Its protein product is CASSYLLTDTQYF.

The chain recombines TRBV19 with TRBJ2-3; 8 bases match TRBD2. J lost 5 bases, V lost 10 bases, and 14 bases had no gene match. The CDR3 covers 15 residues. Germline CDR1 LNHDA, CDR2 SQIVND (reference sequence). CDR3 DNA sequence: TGTGCCACAGAAAAAGCGGGAGATCGGGGAGATACGCAGTATTTT. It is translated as CATEKAGDRGDTQYF.

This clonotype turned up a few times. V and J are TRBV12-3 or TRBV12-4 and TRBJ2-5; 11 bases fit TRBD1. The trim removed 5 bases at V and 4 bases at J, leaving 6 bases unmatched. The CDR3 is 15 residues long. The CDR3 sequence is CASSPGTGGGETQYF. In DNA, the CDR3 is TGTGCCAGCAGTCCCGGGACAGGGGGTGGAGAGACCCAGTACTTC.

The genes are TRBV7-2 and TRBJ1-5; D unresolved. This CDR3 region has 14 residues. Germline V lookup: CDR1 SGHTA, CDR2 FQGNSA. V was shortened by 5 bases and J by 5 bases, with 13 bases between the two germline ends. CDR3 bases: TGTGCCAGCAGCCTCTACGGGAACGATCAGCCCCAGCATTTT. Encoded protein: CASSLYGNDQPQHF.

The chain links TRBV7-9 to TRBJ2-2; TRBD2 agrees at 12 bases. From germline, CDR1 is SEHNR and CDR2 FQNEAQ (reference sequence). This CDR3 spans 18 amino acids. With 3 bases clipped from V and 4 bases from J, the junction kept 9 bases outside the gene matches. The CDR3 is CASSLDRSSGRATGELFF. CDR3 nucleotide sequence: TGTGCCAGCAGCTTGGACCGATCTAGCGGGAGGGCCACCGGGGAGCTGTTTTTT.

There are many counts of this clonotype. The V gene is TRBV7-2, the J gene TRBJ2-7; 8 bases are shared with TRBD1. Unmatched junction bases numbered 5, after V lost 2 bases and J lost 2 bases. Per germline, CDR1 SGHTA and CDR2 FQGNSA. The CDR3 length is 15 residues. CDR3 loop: CASSLRQGITYEQYF. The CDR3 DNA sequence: TGTGCCAGCAGCTTAAGACAGGGGATCACCTACGAGCAGTACTTC.

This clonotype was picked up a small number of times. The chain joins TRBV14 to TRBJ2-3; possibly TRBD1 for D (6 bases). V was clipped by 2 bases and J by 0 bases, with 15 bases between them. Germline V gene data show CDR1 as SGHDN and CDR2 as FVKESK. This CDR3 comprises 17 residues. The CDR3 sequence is CASSQRPRTESTDTQYF. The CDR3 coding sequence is TGTGCCAGCAGCCAACGGCCTCGGACAGAGAGCACAGATACGCAGTATTTT.